This T cell receptor (beta chain) was sequenced during a study of blood T cell repertoires in COVID-19. The V end lost 2 bases, the J end lost 13 bases, and 12 bases lay between the germline ends. From germline, CDR1 is MDHEN and CDR2 SYDVKM. The CDR3 covers 12 residues. The authors' processing: Estimates of nucleated cell counts were drawn from the amplification of reference gene primers. TCRdb keeps only in-frame clones here, not all; method: immunoSEQ multiplex PCR. For V, J and clone size, that table is used; D and trimming come from the DNA. Here the sample spans hundreds of thousands of clones, under 85% being singletons.

What was sequenced was peripheral blood. The origin of this receptor is a woman aged 30 to 39 with COVID-19, enrolled during active disease. This chain connects TRBV28 to TRBJ2-1; D gene ambiguous. This CDR3 reads CASSLGPTPQFF. The CDR3 DNA is TGTGCCAGCAGTTTAGGCCCCACACCCCAGTTCTTC. Supplemented by reference TRBV28 and TRBJ2-1, the full variable domain reads DVKVTQSSRYLVKRTGEKVFLECVQDMDHENMFWYRQDPGLGLRLIYFSYDVKMKEKGDIPEGYSVSREKKERFSLILESASTNQTSMYLCASSLGPTPQFFGPGTRLTVL.